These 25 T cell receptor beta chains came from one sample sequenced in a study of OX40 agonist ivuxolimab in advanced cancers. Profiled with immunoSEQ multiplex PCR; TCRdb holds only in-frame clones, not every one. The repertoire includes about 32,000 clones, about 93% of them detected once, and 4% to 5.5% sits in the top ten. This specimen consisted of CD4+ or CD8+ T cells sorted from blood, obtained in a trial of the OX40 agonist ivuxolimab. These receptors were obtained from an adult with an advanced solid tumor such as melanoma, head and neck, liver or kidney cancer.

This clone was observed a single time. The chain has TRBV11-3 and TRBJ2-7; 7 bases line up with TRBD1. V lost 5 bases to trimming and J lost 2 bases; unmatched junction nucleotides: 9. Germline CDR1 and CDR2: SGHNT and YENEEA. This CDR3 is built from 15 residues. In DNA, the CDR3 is TGTGCCAGCAGCCCTGGCCAGGGGGAGACCTACGAGCAGTACTTC. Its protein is CASSPGQGETYEQYF.

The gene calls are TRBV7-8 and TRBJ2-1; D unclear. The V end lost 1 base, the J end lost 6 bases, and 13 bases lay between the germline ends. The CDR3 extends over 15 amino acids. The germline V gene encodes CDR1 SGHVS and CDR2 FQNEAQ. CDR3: CASSLVVALPNEQFF. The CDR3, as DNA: TGTGCCAGCAGCTTAGTCGTGGCCCTCCCCAATGAGCAGTTCTTC. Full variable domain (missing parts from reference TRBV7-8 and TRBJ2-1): GAGVSQSPRYKVAKRGQDVALRCDPISGHVSLFWYQQALGQGPEFLTYFQNEAQLDKSGLPSDRFFAERPEGSVSTLKIQRTQQEDSAVYLCASSLVVALPNEQFFGPGTRLTVL.

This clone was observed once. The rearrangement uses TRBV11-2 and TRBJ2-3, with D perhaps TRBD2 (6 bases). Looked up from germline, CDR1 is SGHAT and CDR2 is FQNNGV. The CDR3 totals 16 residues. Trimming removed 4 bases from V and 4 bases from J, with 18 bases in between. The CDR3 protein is CASSYARGGYPDTQYF. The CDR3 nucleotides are TGTGCCAGCAGCTACGCGAGAGGAGGGTACCCAGATACGCAGTATTTT.

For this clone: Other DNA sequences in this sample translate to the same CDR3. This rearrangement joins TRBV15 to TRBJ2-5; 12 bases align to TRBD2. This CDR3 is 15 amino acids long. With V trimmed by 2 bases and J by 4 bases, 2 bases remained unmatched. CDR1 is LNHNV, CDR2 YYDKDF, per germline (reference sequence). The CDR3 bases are TGTGCCACCAGCAGACTAGCGGGAGGGCCAGAGACCCAGTACTTC. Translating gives CATSRLAGGPETQYF.

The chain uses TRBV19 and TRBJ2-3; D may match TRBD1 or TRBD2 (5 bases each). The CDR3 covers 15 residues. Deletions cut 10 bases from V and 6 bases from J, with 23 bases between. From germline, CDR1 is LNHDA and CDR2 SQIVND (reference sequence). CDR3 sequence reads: CANSPGLAEGDTQYF. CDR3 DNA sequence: TGTGCCAATAGCCCGGGGCTAGCAGAAGGCGATACGCAGTATTTT.

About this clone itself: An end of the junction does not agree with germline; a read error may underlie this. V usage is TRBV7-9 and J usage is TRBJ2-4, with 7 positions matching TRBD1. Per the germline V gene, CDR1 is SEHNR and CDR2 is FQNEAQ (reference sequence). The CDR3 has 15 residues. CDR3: CASSLVPLGQESERF. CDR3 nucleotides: TGTGCCAGCAGCTTAGTTCCCCTAGGACAGGAGTCCGAGCGCTTC. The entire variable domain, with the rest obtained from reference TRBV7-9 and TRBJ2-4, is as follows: DTGVSQNPRHKITKRGQNVTFRCDPISEHNRLYWYRQTLGQGPEFLTYFQNEAQLEKSRLLSDRFSAERPKGSFSTLEIQRTEQGDSAMYLCASSLVPLGQESERFGAGTRLSVL.

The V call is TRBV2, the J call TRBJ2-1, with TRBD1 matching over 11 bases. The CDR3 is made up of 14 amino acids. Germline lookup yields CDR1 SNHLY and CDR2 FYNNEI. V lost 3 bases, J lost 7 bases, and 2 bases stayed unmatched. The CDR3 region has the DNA TGTGCCAGCAGTGAGGGACAGGGGGATAATGAGCAGTTCTTC. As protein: CASSEGQGDNEQFF.

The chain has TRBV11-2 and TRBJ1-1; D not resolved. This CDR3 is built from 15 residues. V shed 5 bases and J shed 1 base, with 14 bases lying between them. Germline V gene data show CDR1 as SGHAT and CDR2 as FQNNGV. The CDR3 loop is CASSLGGRGNTEAFF. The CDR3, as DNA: TGTGCCAGCAGCCTCGGAGGGCGCGGGAACACTGAAGCTTTCTTT.

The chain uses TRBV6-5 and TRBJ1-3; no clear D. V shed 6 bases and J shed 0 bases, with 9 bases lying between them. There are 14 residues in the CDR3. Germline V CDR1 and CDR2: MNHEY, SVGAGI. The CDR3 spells CASSDPGSGNTIYF. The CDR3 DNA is TGTGCCAGCAGCGATCCTGGCTCTGGAAACACCATATATTTT.

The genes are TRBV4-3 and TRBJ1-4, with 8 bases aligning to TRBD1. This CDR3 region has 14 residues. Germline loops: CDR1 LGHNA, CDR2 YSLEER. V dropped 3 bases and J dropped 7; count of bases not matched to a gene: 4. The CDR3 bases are TGCGCCAGCAGCCACTTAGGACAGGGTGAAAAACTGTTTTTT. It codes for CASSHLGQGEKLFF.

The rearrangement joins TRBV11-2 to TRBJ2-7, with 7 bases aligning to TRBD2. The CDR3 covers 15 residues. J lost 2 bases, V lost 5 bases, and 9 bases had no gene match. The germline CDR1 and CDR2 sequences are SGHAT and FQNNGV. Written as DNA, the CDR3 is TGTGCCAGCAGCCTCTTAGCGGGCCCGACCTACGAGCAGTACGTC. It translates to CASSLLAGPTYEQYV.

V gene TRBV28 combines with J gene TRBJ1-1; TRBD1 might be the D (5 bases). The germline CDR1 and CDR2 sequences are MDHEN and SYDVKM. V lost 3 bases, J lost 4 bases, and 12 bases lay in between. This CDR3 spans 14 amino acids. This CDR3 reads CASSFLQGPTEAFF. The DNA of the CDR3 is TGTGCCAGCAGTTTCCTCCAGGGACCCACTGAAGCTTTCTTT.

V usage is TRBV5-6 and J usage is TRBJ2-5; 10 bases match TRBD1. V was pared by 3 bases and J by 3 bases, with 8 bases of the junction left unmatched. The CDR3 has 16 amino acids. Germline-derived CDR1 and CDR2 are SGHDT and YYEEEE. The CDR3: CASSSSTGGFEETQYF. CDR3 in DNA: TGTGCCAGCAGCTCCTCGACAGGGGGCTTTGAAGAGACCCAGTACTTC.

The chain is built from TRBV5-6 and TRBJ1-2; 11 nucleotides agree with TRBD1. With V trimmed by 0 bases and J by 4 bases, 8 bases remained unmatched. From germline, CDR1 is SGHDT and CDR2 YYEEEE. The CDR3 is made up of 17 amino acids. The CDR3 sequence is CASSLGGQGAIPYGYTF. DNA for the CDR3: TGTGCCAGCAGCTTGGGCGGACAGGGGGCGATTCCCTATGGCTACACCTTC.

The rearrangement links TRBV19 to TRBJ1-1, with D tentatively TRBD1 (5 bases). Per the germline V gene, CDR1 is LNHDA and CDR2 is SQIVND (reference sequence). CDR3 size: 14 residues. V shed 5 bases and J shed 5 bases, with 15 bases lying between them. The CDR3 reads CASSSGISGTEAFF. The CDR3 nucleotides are TGTGCCAGTAGTTCAGGGATTAGCGGGACTGAAGCTTTCTTT.

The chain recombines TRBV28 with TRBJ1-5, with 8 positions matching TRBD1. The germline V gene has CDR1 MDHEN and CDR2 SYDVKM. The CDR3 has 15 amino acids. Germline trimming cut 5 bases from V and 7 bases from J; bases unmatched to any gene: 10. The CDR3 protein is CASSELGQGRQPQHF. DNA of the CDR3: TGTGCCAGCAGTGAACTAGGACAGGGTCGGCAGCCCCAGCATTTT.

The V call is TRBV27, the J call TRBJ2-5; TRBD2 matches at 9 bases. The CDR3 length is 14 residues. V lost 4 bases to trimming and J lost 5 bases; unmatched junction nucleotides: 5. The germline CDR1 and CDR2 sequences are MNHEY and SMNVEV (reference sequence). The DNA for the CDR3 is TGTGCCAGCAGTTGGGGACTAGCCTCGGAGACCCAGTACTTC. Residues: CASSWGLASETQYF.

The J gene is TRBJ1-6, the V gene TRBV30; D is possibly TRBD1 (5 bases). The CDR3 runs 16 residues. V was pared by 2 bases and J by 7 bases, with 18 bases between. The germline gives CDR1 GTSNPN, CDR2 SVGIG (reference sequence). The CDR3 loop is CAWSYAGKLENSPLHF. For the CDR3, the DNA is TGTGCCTGGAGTTACGCAGGGAAGTTGGAAAATTCACCCCTCCACTTT.

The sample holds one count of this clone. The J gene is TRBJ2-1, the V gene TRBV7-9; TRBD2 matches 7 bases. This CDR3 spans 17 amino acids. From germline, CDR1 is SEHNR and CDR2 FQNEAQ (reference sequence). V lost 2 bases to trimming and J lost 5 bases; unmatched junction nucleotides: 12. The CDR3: CASSLRPQASGDNEQFF. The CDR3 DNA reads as TGTGCCAGCAGCTTACGTCCCCAAGCTAGCGGAGACAATGAGCAGTTCTTC.

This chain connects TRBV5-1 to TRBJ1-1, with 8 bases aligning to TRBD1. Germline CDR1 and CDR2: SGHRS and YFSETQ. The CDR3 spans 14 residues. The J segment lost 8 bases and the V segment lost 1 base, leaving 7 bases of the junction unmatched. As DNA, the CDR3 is TGCGCCAGCAGCTTGAGTCAGGGGGCACCCGAAGCTTTCTTT. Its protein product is CASSLSQGAPEAFF.

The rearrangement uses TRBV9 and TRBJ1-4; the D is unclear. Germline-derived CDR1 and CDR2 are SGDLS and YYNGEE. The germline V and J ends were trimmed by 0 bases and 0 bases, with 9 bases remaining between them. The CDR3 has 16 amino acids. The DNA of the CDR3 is TGTGCCAGCAGCGTAGGCCAGTGGGCAACTAATGAAAAACTGTTTTTT. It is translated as CASSVGQWATNEKLFF.

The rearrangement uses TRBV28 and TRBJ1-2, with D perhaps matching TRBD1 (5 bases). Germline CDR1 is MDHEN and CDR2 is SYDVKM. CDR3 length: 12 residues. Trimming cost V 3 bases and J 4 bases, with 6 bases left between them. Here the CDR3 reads CASSLGGYGYTF. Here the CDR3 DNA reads TGTGCCAGCAGTTTGGGGGGCTATGGCTACACCTTC.

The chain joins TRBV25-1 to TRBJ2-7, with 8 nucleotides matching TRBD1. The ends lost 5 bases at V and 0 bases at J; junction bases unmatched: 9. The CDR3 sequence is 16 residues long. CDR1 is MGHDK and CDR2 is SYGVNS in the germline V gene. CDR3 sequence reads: CASSQWTGKSSYEQYF. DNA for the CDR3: TGTGCCAGCAGTCAATGGACAGGGAAAAGCTCCTACGAGCAGTACTTC.

CDR3 sequence: CASSYSNTEAFF. The CDR3, as DNA: TGTGCCAGCAGTTACTCGAACACTGAAGCTTTCTTT. The chain combines TRBV6-5 with TRBJ1-1; no definite D call. The CDR3 runs 12 residues. V shed 0 bases and J shed 1 base, with 0 bases lying between them. CDR1 is MNHEY and CDR2 is SVGAGI in the germline V gene.

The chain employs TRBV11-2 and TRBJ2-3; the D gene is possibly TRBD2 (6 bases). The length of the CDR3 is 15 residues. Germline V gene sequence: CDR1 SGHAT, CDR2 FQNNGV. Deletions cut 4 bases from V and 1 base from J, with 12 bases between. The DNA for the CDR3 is TGTGCCAGCAGCTCTAGCGTACTTGGCACAGATACGCAGTATTTT. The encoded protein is CASSSSVLGTDTQYF.